This TCR beta chain was found in a study of T cell responses to AZD1222 COVID-19 vaccine. Study context: It was second doses at about 4 or about 12 weeks that were pooled.

This clone was seen once. The antigen is not known. Assay: immunoSEQ multiplex PCR; the TCRdb copy retains only in-frame clones and omits some. The sample holds roughly 120,000 clones, over 80% seen once. The study, taken as a whole, reports: Spike was spanned by vaccine-associated CD4 TCRs, which were dominant at 160-218 and 743-854.

J lost 4 bases, V lost 4 bases, and 3 bases had no gene match. The CDR3 contains 13 residues. Per the germline V gene, CDR1 is PRHDT and CDR2 is FYEKMQ (reference sequence). This TCR derives from an adult in good health. This specimen was peripheral blood, taken on day 0 of AZD1222 vaccination. This chain joins TRBV13 and TRBJ2-5, with 7 positions matching TRBD1. The CDR3 reads CASSSRTGETQYF. The CDR3, as DNA: TGTGCCAGCAGCTCCCGGACAGGAGAGACCCAGTACTTC.